Listed here are 27 T cell receptor beta chains from one sample, sequenced in a study of T cell changes during pregnancy in multiple sclerosis. Measured with immunoSEQ multiplex PCR; TCRdb has only the in-frame clones, and not every one. The top ten clones hold 0.45% to 0.55% of a sample with 40,000 or so clones, about nine tenths of them seen once. Sample: CD4+ T cells from peripheral blood mononuclear cells, taken in the first trimester of pregnancy. The receptor source for this set is a female donor in good health, enrolled as a control in a pregnancy study.

The chain couples TRBV7-2 to TRBJ1-4; possibly TRBD1 for D (5 bases). Trimming removed 1 base from V and 13 bases from J, with 19 bases in between. The CDR3 runs 15 residues. Germline V gives CDR1 SGHTA, CDR2 FQGNSA. CDR3 sequence: CASSLDGQGVSLLFF. The CDR3 bases are TGTGCCAGCAGCTTAGACGGCCAGGGTGTTTCCTTACTGTTTTTT.

Only one count was recorded for this clone. The genes are TRBV7-2 and TRBJ2-6; unclear D gene. The CDR3 has 16 residues. V dropped 5 bases and J dropped 0 bases, with 11 bases sitting between them. The germline CDR1 and CDR2 sequences are SGHTA and FQGNSA. The CDR3: CASSPFQDSGANVLTF. CDR3 nucleotide sequence: TGTGCCAGCAGCCCTTTTCAGGACTCTGGGGCCAACGTCCTGACTTTC.

The gene calls are TRBV30 and TRBJ2-1; TRBD2 matches 9 bases. Trimming took 3 bases from V and 7 from J; bases not matched to a gene: 10. Looked up from germline, CDR1 is GTSNPN and CDR2 is SVGIG (reference sequence). The CDR3 contains 15 residues. The CDR3 is CAWSRGGGIRNEQFF. CDR3 sequence (DNA): TGTGCCTGGAGCCGCGGGGGGGGGATCCGGAATGAGCAGTTCTTC.

The chain is built from TRBV4-3 and TRBJ1-5; D call uncertain. Trimming removed 5 bases at V and 7 bases at J, with 18 bases between. Germline V gives CDR1 LGHNA, CDR2 YSLEER. The CDR3 has 15 amino acids. The CDR3 DNA is TGCGCCAGCAGCTTCCAATTAACTACGGGGCAGCCCCAGCATTTT. Translation: CASSFQLTTGQPQHF.

The genes are TRBV19 and TRBJ2-5, with 8 bases fitting TRBD2. This CDR3 comprises 15 residues. Germline V lookup: CDR1 LNHDA, CDR2 SQIVND (reference sequence). Trimming at V came to 6 bases and at J to 5 bases, leaving 11 bases not matched to a gene. The CDR3 DNA sequence: TGTGCCAGTAGCAAAACCCGGGGGGGCCGGGAGACCCAGTACTTC. Its protein product is CASSKTRGGRETQYF.

The V call is TRBV7-9, the J call TRBJ2-3, with TRBD2 identical over 16 bases. V shed 5 bases and J 6 bases; nucleotides not matched to a gene: 5. The CDR3 consists of 16 residues. Germline V gives CDR1 SEHNR, CDR2 FQNEAQ (reference sequence). The CDR3 nucleotides are TGTGCCAGCAGCCAGGGACTAGCGGGGGGGCCGGATACGCAGTATTTT. It specifies CASSQGLAGGPDTQYF.

This chain joins TRBV15 and TRBJ1-3, with 7 bases matching TRBD1. CDR1 and CDR2 (germline): LNHNV, YYDKDF (reference sequence). V lost 1 base to trimming and J lost 0 bases; unmatched junction nucleotides: 6. The CDR3 covers 17 residues. The CDR3 spells CATSRGGNRGSGNTIYF. The CDR3 nucleotides are TGTGCCACCAGCAGAGGCGGAAACAGGGGCTCTGGAAACACCATATATTTT.

This clone was seen just once. The chain has TRBV4-3 and TRBJ1-3, with 7 bases fitting TRBD1. Trimming at V came to 0 bases and at J to 5 bases, leaving 10 bases not matched to a gene. Germline V gives CDR1 LGHNA, CDR2 YSLEER. The CDR3 totals 17 residues. This CDR3 is CASSQELGQGVRNTIYF. In DNA, the CDR3 is TGCGCCAGCAGCCAAGAATTAGGCCAGGGGGTGAGAAACACCATATATTTT.

The rearrangement links TRBV6-1 to TRBJ2-1, with a weak D call TRBD1 (5 bases). The CDR3 totals 15 residues. Germline V gene data show CDR1 as MNHNS and CDR2 as SASEGT. The V end lost 6 bases, the J end lost 3 bases, and 15 bases lay between the germline ends. Here the CDR3 reads CASRSDSRDYNEQFF. The CDR3 DNA reads as TGTGCCAGCAGATCCGACAGCCGAGACTACAATGAGCAGTTCTTC.

J is TRBJ2-2 and V is TRBV6-6; D may be TRBD2 (5 bases). Trimming took off 2 bases at V and 4 bases at J, with 8 bases between the two ends. The CDR3 consists of 14 residues. Germline V lookup: CDR1 MNHNY, CDR2 SVGAGI (reference sequence). The CDR3: CASSYRGITGELFF. In nucleotides, the CDR3 is TGTGCCAGCAGTTACCGAGGGATCACCGGGGAGCTGTTTTTT.

This clone was seen only a few times. The J gene is TRBJ1-1, the V gene TRBV7-8; TRBD1 matches at 7 bases. There are 13 residues in the CDR3. The J segment lost 3 bases and the V segment lost 3 bases, leaving 1 base of the junction unmatched. Looked up from germline, CDR1 is SGHVS and CDR2 is FQNEAQ. CDR3 residues: CASSFGTDTEAFF. The DNA of the CDR3 is TGTGCCAGCAGCTTCGGGACAGACACTGAAGCTTTCTTT.

The chain joins TRBV11-2 to TRBJ2-7; 9 bases line up with TRBD1. This CDR3 spans 15 amino acids. Germline V gene sequence: CDR1 SGHAT, CDR2 FQNNGV. J gave up 6 bases and V 5 bases, and 11 bases lay outside the gene matches. CDR3 in amino acids: CASSIQQTGGSEQYF. DNA for the CDR3: TGTGCCAGCAGCATTCAACAGACAGGGGGTTCCGAGCAGTACTTC.

This clone was counted a single time. J is TRBJ1-6 and V is TRBV7-9; D gene ambiguous. The CDR3 has 14 amino acids. From germline, CDR1 is SEHNR and CDR2 FQNEAQ (reference sequence). V was pared by 5 bases and J by 5 bases, with 10 bases between. CDR3 in DNA: TGTGCCAGCAGCCGGACGGGAGATAATTCACCCCTCCACTTT. Encoded protein: CASSRTGDNSPLHF.

V gene TRBV27 combines with J gene TRBJ2-7; D remains unclear. V was shortened by 5 bases and J by 4 bases, with 6 bases between the two germline ends. The CDR3 covers 11 residues. Germline CDR1 is MNHEY and CDR2 is SMNVEV (reference sequence). The CDR3 DNA reads TGTGCCAGCAGTAACCAGTACGAGCAGTACTTC. Its translation: CASSNQYEQYF.

The rearrangement joins TRBV27 to TRBJ2-7, with D perhaps matching TRBD2 (6 bases). V shed 7 bases and J shed 1 base, with 17 bases lying between them. Germline values: CDR1 MNHEY, CDR2 SMNVEV (reference sequence). There are 15 residues in the CDR3. The CDR3 sequence: CASTRVGGSSYEQYF. CDR3 nucleotide sequence: TGTGCCAGCACCCGGGTGGGGGGTTCATCCTACGAGCAGTACTTC.

The chain joins TRBV4-2 to TRBJ2-2; 7 bases line up with TRBD2. The germline gives CDR1 LGHNA, CDR2 YNFKEQ. The ends lost 0 bases at V and 0 bases at J; junction bases unmatched: 7. The CDR3 runs 18 residues. CDR3 sequence: CASSQDVRGIANTGELFF. In DNA form, the CDR3 reads TGTGCCAGCAGCCAAGATGTGCGGGGGATCGCGAACACCGGGGAGCTGTTTTTT.

The rearrangement uses TRBV19 and TRBJ1-4; D is possibly TRBD1 (5 bases). The CDR3 contains 12 residues. Per the germline V gene, CDR1 is LNHDA and CDR2 is SQIVND (reference sequence). Trimming took 3 bases from V and 13 from J, leaving 12 bases between them. The CDR3 spells CASSMGEARLFF. Written as DNA, the CDR3 is TGTGCCAGTAGTATGGGGGAGGCAAGACTGTTTTTT.

The chain employs TRBV15 and TRBJ1-1, with D unclear. There are 15 residues in the CDR3. In germline, CDR1 is LNHNV, CDR2 YYDKDF (reference sequence). V lost 5 bases and J 3 bases, leaving 16 bases between the germline ends. CDR3 sequence (DNA): TGTGCCACCAGCCGTCGCTCCAGACGGGACACTGAAGCTTTCTTT. It specifies CATSRRSRRDTEAFF. Full variable domain (rest looked up from reference TRBV15 and TRBJ1-1): DAMVIQNPRYQVTQFGKPVTLSCSQTLNHNVMYWYQQKSSQAPKLLFHYYDKDFNNEADTPDNFQSRRPNTSFCFLDIRSPGLGDTAMYLCATSRRSRRDTEAFFGQGTRLTVV.

The chain recombines TRBV6-5 with TRBJ2-1; 14 bases are shared with TRBD2. V was pared by 2 bases and J by 7 bases, with 4 bases of the junction left unmatched. Germline CDR1 and CDR2: MNHEY and SVGAGI. The CDR3 contains 16 residues. The CDR3 protein is CASSYMGTSGGNEQFF. CDR3 bases: TGTGCCAGCAGTTACATGGGGACTAGCGGGGGTAATGAGCAGTTCTTC.

The V call is TRBV7-2, the J call TRBJ2-4, with 7 bases aligning to TRBD1. The germline gives CDR1 SGHTA, CDR2 FQGNSA. CDR3 length equals 14 residues. V lost 5 bases, J lost 9 bases, and 10 bases stayed unmatched. The CDR3 bases are TGTGCCAGCAGCACTTACTTAGCAGGGGGCATTCAGTACTTC. This gives the protein CASSTYLAGGIQYF.

V usage is TRBV7-2 and J usage is TRBJ1-2; D might be TRBD1 (6 bases). The CDR3 totals 16 residues. The V gene lost 2 bases and the J gene lost 7 bases, with 20 bases spanning the gap. The germline V gene encodes CDR1 SGHTA and CDR2 FQGNSA. This chain's CDR3 is CASSLIGEGVVGGYTF. The CDR3 DNA follows: TGTGCCAGCAGCTTAATCGGGGAGGGGGTGGTGGGTGGCTACACCTTC.

The chain uses TRBV5-1 and TRBJ1-2; D is perhaps TRBD1 (5 bases). Germline CDR1 SGHRS, CDR2 YFSETQ. The CDR3 sequence is 15 residues long. V lost 0 bases and J 3 bases, leaving 12 bases between the germline ends. The chain's CDR3 is CASSLGGQGYYGYTF. CDR3 sequence (DNA): TGCGCCAGCAGCTTGGGTGGGCAGGGTTACTATGGCTACACCTTC.

The chain has TRBV4-2 and TRBJ2-2; tentatively, D is TRBD1 (5 bases). The germline V gene encodes CDR1 LGHNA and CDR2 YNFKEQ. V was cut by 2 bases and J by 1 base, with 8 bases left in between. This CDR3 has 15 residues. The CDR3 coding sequence is TGTGCCAGCAGCCAACTTGACAGGAACACCGGGGAGCTGTTTTTT. Translating gives CASSQLDRNTGELFF.

The V and J genes are TRBV7-9 and TRBJ1-4; tentative D call: TRBD1 (6 bases). The germline V gene encodes CDR1 SEHNR and CDR2 FQNEAQ (reference sequence). V lost 5 bases, J lost 8 bases, and 18 bases lay in between. The CDR3 is made up of 15 amino acids. The CDR3 DNA reads as TGTGCCAGCAGCAAGGGGGGGGGTTCTCGAGAAAAACTGTTTTTT. Its translation: CASSKGGGSREKLFF.

The chain carries TRBV7-2 and TRBJ1-3, with 7 bases identical to TRBD1. The CDR3 consists of 13 residues. The V gene's germline CDR1 is SGHTA and CDR2 FQGNSA. Trimming removed 6 bases from V and 5 bases from J; junction bases left unmatched: 4. The CDR3 bases are TGTGCCAGCAGTTGGGACAGTAGAAACACCATATATTTT. Translation: CASSWDSRNTIYF.

V is TRBV19 and J is TRBJ2-5; 7 bases map to TRBD1. CDR3 length equals 13 residues. The V segment lost 6 bases and the J segment 3 bases; nucleotides outside the gene matches: 4. In germline, CDR1 is LNHDA, CDR2 SQIVND (reference sequence). The CDR3 loop reads CASRGQVKETQYF. The CDR3 DNA reads as TGTGCCAGTAGAGGACAGGTCAAAGAGACCCAGTACTTC. Variable domain in full (rest from reference TRBV19 and TRBJ2-5): DGGITQSPKYLFRKEGQNVTLSCEQNLNHDAMYWYRQDPGQGLRLIYYSQIVNDFQKGDIAEGYSVSREKKESFPLTVTSAQKNPTAFYLCASRGQVKETQYFGPGTRLLVL.

This CDR3 reads CASSLGGRGVYNEQFF. The CDR3 nucleotides are TGTGCCAGCAGCTTAGGAGGGCGGGGGGTATACAATGAGCAGTTCTTC. The V and J genes are TRBV11-3 and TRBJ2-1; 8 bases agree with TRBD2. V shed 1 base, J shed 4 bases, and the junction held 6 bases outside the gene matches. Germline V gene data show CDR1 as SGHNT and CDR2 as YENEEA. The CDR3 runs to 16 residues.